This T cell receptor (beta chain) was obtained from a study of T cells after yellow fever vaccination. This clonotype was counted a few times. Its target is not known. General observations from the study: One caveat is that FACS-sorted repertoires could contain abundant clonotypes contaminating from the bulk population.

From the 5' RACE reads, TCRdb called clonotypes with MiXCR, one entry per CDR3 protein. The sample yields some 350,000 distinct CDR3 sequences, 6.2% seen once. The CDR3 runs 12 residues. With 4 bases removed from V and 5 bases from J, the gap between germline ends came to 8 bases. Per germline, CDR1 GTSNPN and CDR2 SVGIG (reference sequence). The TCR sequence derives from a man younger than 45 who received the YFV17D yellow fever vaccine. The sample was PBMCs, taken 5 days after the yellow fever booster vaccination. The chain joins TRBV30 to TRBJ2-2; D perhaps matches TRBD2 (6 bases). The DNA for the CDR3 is TGTGCCTGGACCCGGGGGACCGGGGAGCTGTTTTTT. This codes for CAWTRGTGELFF.